Listed here are 14 T cell receptor beta chains from one sample, sequenced in a study of T cell responses to AZD1222 COVID-19 vaccine. Sequenced by immunoSEQ multiplex PCR; TCRdb stores in-frame clones only, minus some. The data hold about 120,000 clones, with 70% to 90% observed a single time. The sequencing here drew on peripheral blood, taken on day 0 of AZD1222 vaccination. The origin of the receptors is an adult in good health.

This clone was detected once. This rearrangement joins TRBV2 to TRBJ1-1; D is possibly TRBD1 (5 bases). V lost 3 bases and J lost 6, with 8 bases in between. The length of the CDR3 is 12 residues. The germline V gene has CDR1 SNHLY and CDR2 FYNNEI. In nucleotides, the CDR3 is TGTGCCAGCAGTGAGCAGGGTGCTGAAGCTTTCTTT. Protein: CASSEQGAEAFF. Looking up the rest from reference TRBV2 and TRBJ1-1 gives the full variable domain: EPEVTQTPSHQVTQMGQEVILRCVPISNHLYFYWYRQILGQKVEFLVSFYNNEISEKSEIFDDQFSVERPDGSNFTLKIRSTKLEDSAMYFCASSEQGAEAFFGQGTRLTVV.

The chain carries TRBV28 and TRBJ1-5, with a possible D match to TRBD1 (5 bases). This CDR3 is 15 amino acids long. CDR1 is MDHEN, CDR2 SYDVKM, per germline. Trimming pared 1 base from V and 6 bases from J, leaving 13 bases between. The CDR3 loop reads CASSLSVRRGQPQHF. CDR3 in DNA: TGTGCCAGCAGTTTATCGGTCCGAAGGGGTCAGCCCCAGCATTTT. Variable domain in full (rest from reference TRBV28 and TRBJ1-5): DVKVTQSSRYLVKRTGEKVFLECVQDMDHENMFWYRQDPGLGLRLIYFSYDVKMKEKGDIPEGYSVSREKKERFSLILESASTNQTSMYLCASSLSVRRGQPQHFGDGTRLSIL.

The J gene is TRBJ1-1, the V gene TRBV12-3 or TRBV12-4; D perhaps matches TRBD1 (6 bases). The CDR3 spans 13 residues. V lost 6 bases, J lost 1 base, and 9 bases lay in between. CDR3 nucleotide sequence: TGTGCCAGCAGACTGACAGGGAACACTGAAGCTTTCTTT. Its protein is CASRLTGNTEAFF.

The rearrangement joins TRBV6-5 to TRBJ1-6; a weak D match, TRBD1 (5 bases). V was clipped by 8 bases and J by 7 bases, with 15 bases between them. CDR1 is MNHEY, CDR2 SVGAGI, per germline. CDR3 length: 14 amino acids. The CDR3 nucleotides read TGTGCCAGCTGTAATACGGGGGACAATTCACCCCTCCACTTT. Amino acids: CASCNTGDNSPLHF.

The V and J genes are TRBV4-2 and TRBJ1-5; 7 bases map to TRBD1. The CDR3 contains 15 residues. Trimming at V came to 0 bases and at J to 6 bases, leaving 5 bases not matched to a gene. Germline values: CDR1 LGHNA, CDR2 YNFKEQ. This CDR3 reads CASSQDNRGFQPQHF. The CDR3 nucleotides are TGTGCCAGCAGCCAAGATAACAGGGGATTTCAGCCCCAGCATTTT.

The chain has TRBV3-1 (or the pseudogene TRBV3-2) and TRBJ2-3, with TRBD2 identical over 9 bases. CDR3 length: 16 amino acids. CDR1 and CDR2 (germline): LGHDT, YNNKEL (reference sequence). Unmatched junction bases numbered 3, after V lost 1 base and J lost 1 base. Written as DNA, the CDR3 is TGTGCCAGCAGCCAAGCCTCTAGCGGGGGCACAGATACGCAGTATTTT. Translation: CASSQASSGGTDTQYF.

J is TRBJ1-1 and V is TRBV2; a possible D gene is TRBD1 (5 bases). From germline, CDR1 is SNHLY and CDR2 FYNNEI. This CDR3 contains 15 residues. The V and J ends lost 2 bases and 0 bases respectively, with 10 bases between them. DNA for the CDR3: TGTGCCAGCAGTGAACAGGGTTTTCTGAACACTGAAGCTTTCTTT. The encoded protein is CASSEQGFLNTEAFF.

This clone was seen more than once but under ten times. The V gene is TRBV9, the J gene TRBJ1-4; D ambiguous. This CDR3 has 12 residues. The V gene lost 2 bases and the J gene lost 7 bases, with 6 bases spanning the gap. Germline V gene sequence: CDR1 SGDLS, CDR2 YYNGEE. The CDR3 is CASSVDGEKLFF. CDR3 in DNA: TGTGCCAGCAGCGTCGACGGTGAAAAACTGTTTTTT.

This chain joins TRBV6-2 or TRBV6-3 and TRBJ2-6; TRBD1 matches 7 bases. CDR1 and CDR2 from the germline V gene are MNHEY and SVGEGT. The CDR3 is made up of 16 amino acids. V dropped 6 bases and J dropped 0; count of bases not matched to a gene: 5. The DNA of the CDR3 is TGTGCCAGCAGCAAGGGACAGAGCTCTGGGGCCAACGTCCTGACTTTC. This encodes CASSKGQSSGANVLTF.

The chain uses TRBV3-1 (or the pseudogene TRBV3-2) and TRBJ1-2; D not resolved. The CDR3 contains 14 residues. V was shortened by 4 bases and J by 5 bases, with 14 bases between the two germline ends. Germline V gives CDR1 LGHDT, CDR2 YNNKEL (reference sequence). The CDR3: CASSPGRGSYGYTF. The CDR3 bases are TGTGCCAGCAGCCCCGGACGGGGTTCTTATGGCTACACCTTC.

The chain combines TRBV9 with TRBJ1-3, with 7 bases lining up with TRBD1. The V gene end was trimmed by 0 bases and the J gene end by 0 bases; junction bases not matched to a gene: 6. Germline V gene sequence: CDR1 SGDLS, CDR2 YYNGEE. The CDR3 has 17 amino acids. The CDR3 loop is CASSVVAGGTSGNTIYF. CDR3 in DNA: TGTGCCAGCAGCGTAGTGGCAGGGGGGACCTCTGGAAACACCATATATTTT. Filled out from reference TRBV9 and TRBJ1-3, the complete variable domain reads DSGVTQTPKHLITATGQRVTLRCSPRSGDLSVYWYQQSLDQGLQFLIQYYNGEERAKGNILERFSAQQFPDLHSELNLSSLELGDSALYFCASSVVAGGTSGNTIYFGEGSWLTVV.

DNA of the CDR3: TGTGCCAGCAGCTTGGGGAGCTCCTACAATGAGCAGTTCTTC. Its protein product is CASSLGSSYNEQFF. J is TRBJ2-1 and V is TRBV5-6; D remains unclear. CDR3 length equals 14 residues. Between the trimmed V and J ends, which lost 0 bases and 0 bases, there was a span of 4 bases. Germline loops: CDR1 SGHDT, CDR2 YYEEEE.

J is TRBJ1-5 and V is TRBV2; D call uncertain. Per germline, CDR1 SNHLY and CDR2 FYNNEI. The CDR3 has 14 residues. V was trimmed by 8 bases and J by 7 bases, leaving 18 bases between them. The CDR3 DNA is TGTGCCAGCGGAGGCACGGTGGAGAGGCAGCCCCAGCATTTT. Amino acids: CASGGTVERQPQHF.

The chain couples TRBV5-1 to TRBJ2-1; the match to TRBD1 covers 7 bases. The germline CDR1 and CDR2 sequences are SGHRS and YFSETQ. The CDR3 loop spans 16 amino acids. V shed 3 bases, J shed 2 bases, and the junction held 8 bases outside the gene matches. The CDR3 loop is CASSSTGANTYNEQFF. In DNA form, the CDR3 reads TGCGCCAGCAGCTCAACAGGGGCCAATACCTACAATGAGCAGTTCTTC.